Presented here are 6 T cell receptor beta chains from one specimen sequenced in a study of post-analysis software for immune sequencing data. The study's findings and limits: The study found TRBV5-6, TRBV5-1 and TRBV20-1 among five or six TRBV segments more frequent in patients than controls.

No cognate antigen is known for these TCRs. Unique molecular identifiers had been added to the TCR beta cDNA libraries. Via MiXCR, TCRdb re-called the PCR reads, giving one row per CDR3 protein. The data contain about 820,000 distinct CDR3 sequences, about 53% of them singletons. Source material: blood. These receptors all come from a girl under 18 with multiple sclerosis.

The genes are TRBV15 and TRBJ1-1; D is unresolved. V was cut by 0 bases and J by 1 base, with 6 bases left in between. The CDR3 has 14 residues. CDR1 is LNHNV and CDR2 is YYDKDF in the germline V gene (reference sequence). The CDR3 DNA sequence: TGTGCCACCAGCAGAGATCGCGGGAACACTGAAGCTTTCTTT. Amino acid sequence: CATSRDRGNTEAFF.

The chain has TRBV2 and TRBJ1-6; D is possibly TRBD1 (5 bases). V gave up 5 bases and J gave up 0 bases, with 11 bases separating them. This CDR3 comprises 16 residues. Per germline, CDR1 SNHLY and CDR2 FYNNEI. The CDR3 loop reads CASSSGGGSYNSPLHF. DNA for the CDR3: TGTGCCAGCAGTTCCGGGGGAGGCTCCTATAATTCACCCCTCCACTTT.

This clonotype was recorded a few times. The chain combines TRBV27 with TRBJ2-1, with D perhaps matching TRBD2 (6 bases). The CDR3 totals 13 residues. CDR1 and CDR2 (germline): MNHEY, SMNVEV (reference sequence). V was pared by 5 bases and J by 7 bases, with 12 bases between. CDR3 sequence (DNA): TGTGCCAGCAGTCTAAGGGAGGTTAATGAGCAGTTCTTC. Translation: CASSLREVNEQFF.

The CDR3 region has the DNA TGCGCCAGCAGTATTCAGATCCCGAGTAAGGGGCCAAGTGAGCAGTTCTTC. Encoded protein: CASSIQIPSKGPSEQFF. J is TRBJ2-1 and V is TRBV10-2; D is perhaps TRBD1 (5 bases). This CDR3 region has 17 residues. Trimming took off 5 bases at V and 9 bases at J, with 26 bases between the two ends. From germline, CDR1 is WSHSY and CDR2 SAAADI.

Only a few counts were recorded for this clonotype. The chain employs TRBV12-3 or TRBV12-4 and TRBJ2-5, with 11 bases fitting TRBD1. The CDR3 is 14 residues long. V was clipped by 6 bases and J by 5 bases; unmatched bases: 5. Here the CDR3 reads CASRRTGGRETQYF. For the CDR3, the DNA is TGTGCCAGCAGACGGACAGGGGGCCGGGAGACCCAGTACTTC.

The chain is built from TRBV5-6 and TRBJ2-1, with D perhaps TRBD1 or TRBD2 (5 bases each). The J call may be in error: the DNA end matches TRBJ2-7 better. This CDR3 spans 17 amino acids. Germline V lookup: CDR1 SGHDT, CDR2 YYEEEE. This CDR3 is CASSFLLGTKPHYEQYF. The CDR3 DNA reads TGTGCCAGCAGCTTCTTACTTGGGACCAAACCACACTACGAGCAGTACTTC.